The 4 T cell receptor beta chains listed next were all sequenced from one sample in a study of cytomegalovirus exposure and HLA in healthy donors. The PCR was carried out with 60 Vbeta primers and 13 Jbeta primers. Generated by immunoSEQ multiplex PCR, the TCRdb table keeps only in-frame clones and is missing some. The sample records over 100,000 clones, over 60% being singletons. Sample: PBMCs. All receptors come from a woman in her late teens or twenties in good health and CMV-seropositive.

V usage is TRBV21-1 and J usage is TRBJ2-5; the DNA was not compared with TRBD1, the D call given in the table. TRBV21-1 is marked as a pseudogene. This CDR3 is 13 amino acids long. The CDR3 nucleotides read TGTGCCAGCCTCACAGGGGGCGAGGAGACCCAGTACTTC. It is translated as CASLTGGEETQYF.

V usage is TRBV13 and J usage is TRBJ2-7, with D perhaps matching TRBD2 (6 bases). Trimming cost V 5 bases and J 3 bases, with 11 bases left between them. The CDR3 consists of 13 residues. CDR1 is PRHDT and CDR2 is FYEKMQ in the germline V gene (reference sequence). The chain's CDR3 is CASSGMGGYEQYF. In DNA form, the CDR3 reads TGTGCCAGCAGCGGGATGGGGGGCTACGAGCAGTACTTC.

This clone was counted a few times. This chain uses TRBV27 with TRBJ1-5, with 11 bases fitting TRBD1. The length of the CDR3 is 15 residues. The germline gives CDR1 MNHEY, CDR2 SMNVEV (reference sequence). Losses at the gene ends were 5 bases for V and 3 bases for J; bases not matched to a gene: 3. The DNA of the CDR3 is TGTGCCAGCAGTAGGGGACAGGGGGACAATCAGCCCCAGCATTTT. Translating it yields CASSRGQGDNQPQHF.

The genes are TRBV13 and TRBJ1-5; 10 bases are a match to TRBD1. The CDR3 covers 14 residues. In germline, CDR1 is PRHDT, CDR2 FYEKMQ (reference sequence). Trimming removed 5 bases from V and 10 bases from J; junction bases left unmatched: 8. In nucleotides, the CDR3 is TGTGCCAGCAGCGCACGACAGGGGGCTGGACCCCAGCATTTT. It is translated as CASSARQGAGPQHF.